Following are 25 T cell receptor beta chains from one sample sequenced in a study of T cell repertoires in cytomegalovirus infection. TCRdb ran MiXCR on the reads and lists one entry per CDR3 protein. Of around 450,000 distinct CDR3 sequences listed, 11% are singletons. Sequencing was done on a sample of PBMCs. The receptors derive from a human donor in good health (CMV status not recorded). Some clones in this sample may be carry-over from other donors' samples.

This clonotype was counted many times. One junction end disagrees with the germline gene, perhaps due to a read error. The V and J genes are TRBV19 and TRBJ1-1; a possible D gene is TRBD1 (5 bases). Germline V gene lookup returns CDR1 LNHDA and CDR2 SQIVND (reference sequence). The CDR3 consists of 14 residues. CDR3: CASSSGGLKTEAFF. As DNA, the CDR3 is TGTGCCAGTAGTTCGGGGGGGTTGAAGACTGAAGCTTTCTTT.

The table lists this clonotype with a few counts. CDR3 DNA: TGTGCCAGCAGCCTAACCGACAGGGCCTCCTACGAGCAGTACTTC. Protein product: CASSLTDRASYEQYF. The rearrangement uses TRBV7-6 and TRBJ2-7; TRBD1 matches at 7 bases. Per germline, CDR1 SGHVS and CDR2 FNYEAQ. V trimming: 5 bases; J trimming: 0 bases; junction bases outside the gene matches: 7. The length of the CDR3 is 15 residues.

This clonotype was detected many times. The chain links TRBV7-9 to TRBJ2-1, with 11 bases fitting TRBD2. CDR1 and CDR2 from the germline V gene are SEHNR and FQNEAQ (reference sequence). V lost 3 bases and J lost 4; bases outside the gene matches: 14. This CDR3 is 19 amino acids long. The CDR3 DNA follows: TGTGCCAGCAGCTTCGTCGGGTTGACTAGCGGGGTCCGATACAATGAGCAGTTCTTC. Translating gives CASSFVGLTSGVRYNEQFF.

In its sample, this clonotype was seen many times. V gene TRBV7-6 combines with J gene TRBJ2-2, with 8 bases lining up with TRBD1. The ends lost 7 bases at V and 0 bases at J; junction bases unmatched: 7. This CDR3 has 16 residues. CDR1 and CDR2 from the germline V gene are SGHVS and FNYEAQ. CDR3 residues: CASTTGGQSNTGELFF. The CDR3 nucleotides are TGTGCCAGCACCACAGGGGGACAGTCGAACACCGGGGAGCTGTTTTTT. The full variable domain, in which reference TRBV7-6 and TRBJ2-2 provide the parts outside the CDR3, is GAGVSQSPRYKVTKRGQDVALRCDPISGHVSLYWYRQALGQGPEFLTYFNYEAQQDKSGLPNDRFSAERPEGSISTLTIQRTEQRDSAMYRCASTTGGQSNTGELFFGEGSRLTVL.

This clonotype was seen ten or more times. This chain connects TRBV28 to TRBJ2-1, with D perhaps matching TRBD2 (6 bases). CDR3 length: 16 amino acids. Germline loops: CDR1 MDHEN, CDR2 SYDVKM. The V and J ends lost 7 bases and 0 bases respectively, with 16 bases between them. CDR3 DNA: TGTGCCAGCAATTCATATAGCGGCAGCTCCTACAATGAGCAGTTCTTC. Its protein is CASNSYSGSSYNEQFF.

This clonotype occurred many times. V is TRBV7-2 and J is TRBJ2-3; D gene uncertain. The CDR3 totals 13 residues. Germline V gene lookup returns CDR1 SGHTA and CDR2 FQGNSA. V was pared by 0 bases and J by 6 bases, with 7 bases between. The CDR3 nucleotides read TGTGCCAGCAGCTTAGCAGTCTTCGATACGCAGTATTTT. Amino acid sequence: CASSLAVFDTQYF.

This chain connects TRBV5-1 to TRBJ1-1; 7 bases match TRBD1. The CDR3 totals 16 residues. Germline CDR1 and CDR2: SGHRS and YFSETQ. V shed 4 bases, J shed 3 bases, and the junction held 12 bases outside the gene matches. This CDR3 is CASSTVPGGLDTEAFF. Written as DNA, the CDR3 is TGCGCCAGCAGCACTGTGCCAGGGGGTCTAGACACTGAAGCTTTCTTT.

The table lists this clonotype with many counts. The V call is TRBV6-1, the J call TRBJ1-1; tentatively, D is TRBD1 (5 bases). Trimming left V 7 bases short and J 4 bases short, with 19 bases between. The CDR3 extends over 15 amino acids. CDR1 is MNHNS, CDR2 SASEGT, per germline. CDR3 in amino acids: CASISGYPRGTEAFF. CDR3 nucleotide sequence: TGTGCCAGCATCTCAGGGTACCCTCGGGGCACTGAAGCTTTCTTT.

A few counts support this clonotype. CDR3 in DNA: TGCAGTGCTCTGAGAGGACAGGACTTCGGTGAAGCTTTCTTT. Translated, it gives CSALRGQDFGEAFF. The chain links TRBV20-1 to TRBJ1-1; 7 bases fit TRBD1. The CDR3 length is 14 residues. V lost 5 bases, J lost 7 bases, and 13 bases stayed unmatched. The V gene's germline CDR1 is DFQATT and CDR2 SNEGSKA (reference sequence).

This clonotype occurred many times. This sequence joins TRBV28 and TRBJ2-1, with D possibly matching TRBD1 (8 bases). Germline CDR1 is MDHEN and CDR2 is SYDVKM. Between the trimmed V and J ends, which lost 8 bases and 2 bases, there was a span of 13 bases. The CDR3 is 14 amino acids. The CDR3 reads CASHTGGAYNEQFF. CDR3 DNA: TGTGCCAGCCACACAGGGGGGGCCTACAATGAGCAGTTCTTC.

This clonotype has at least ten counts. V usage is TRBV7-6 and J usage is TRBJ2-2; tentatively, D is TRBD1 or TRBD2 (6 bases each). CDR1 and CDR2 from the germline V gene are SGHVS and FNYEAQ. V was shortened by 1 base and J by 2 bases, with 11 bases between the two germline ends. This CDR3 has 16 residues. CDR3 in DNA: TGTGCCAGCAGCTTAGAGGGGGGACACAACACCGGGGAGCTGTTTTTT. Translated: CASSLEGGHNTGELFF.

The chain uses TRBV9 and TRBJ1-5; 7 bases align to TRBD1. V trimming: 4 bases; J trimming: 5 bases; junction bases outside the gene matches: 9. The V gene's germline CDR1 is SGDLS and CDR2 YYNGEE. The CDR3 has 15 residues. The CDR3 DNA reads as TGTGCCAGCAGCCCCTCGGGAGGGGGCGATCAGCCCCAGCATTTT. It translates to CASSPSGGGDQPQHF.

This clonotype was counted at least ten times. V and J are TRBV28 and TRBJ1-5; maybe TRBD1 (6 bases). Trimming cost V 3 bases and J 3 bases, with 12 bases left between them. This CDR3 comprises 15 residues. Germline V gene sequence: CDR1 MDHEN, CDR2 SYDVKM. The CDR3 region is CASSLRTEVNQPQHF. CDR3 DNA: TGTGCCAGCAGTTTGAGGACAGAAGTCAATCAGCCCCAGCATTTT.

The chain employs TRBV2 and TRBJ1-1; D is uncertain. Germline V gene sequence: CDR1 SNHLY, CDR2 FYNNEI. CDR3 size: 15 residues. Trimming removed 7 bases at V and 1 base at J, with 16 bases between. CDR3 residues: CASNPRTASNTEAFF. DNA for the CDR3: TGTGCCAGCAATCCCAGGACTGCGTCGAACACTGAAGCTTTCTTT.

This clonotype was seen repeatedly, ten times or more. The V gene is TRBV27, the J gene TRBJ1-1; 8 bases align to TRBD1. Germline CDR1 reads MNHEY; CDR2 reads SMNVEV (reference sequence). The CDR3 is made up of 14 amino acids. V gave up 6 bases and J gave up 2 bases; unmatched junction bases: 5. The CDR3 loop is CASRKTGVNTEAFF. DNA of the CDR3: TGTGCCAGCAGAAAGACAGGGGTTAACACTGAAGCTTTCTTT.

This clonotype was counted a few times. The rearrangement links TRBV29-1 to TRBJ2-2, with TRBD2 matching 8 bases. CDR1 is SQVTM, CDR2 ANQGSEA, per germline. This CDR3 is built from 14 residues. The junction had 2 bases not matched to a gene; V was cut back by 4 bases and J by 1 base. CDR3 nucleotide sequence: TGCAGCGTTGTAGCGGGGTTGAACACCGGGGAGCTGTTTTTT. Its protein is CSVVAGLNTGELFF.

The chain joins TRBV12-3 or TRBV12-4 to TRBJ1-1; D may be TRBD1 (6 bases). V gave up 2 bases and J gave up 5 bases, with 15 bases separating them. The CDR3 is made up of 15 amino acids. The CDR3 is CASSLRGALSTEAFF. The CDR3 bases are TGTGCCAGCAGTTTACGGGGGGCGTTAAGTACTGAAGCTTTCTTT.

This clonotype occurred many times. CDR3: CASSPPAVKETQYF. CDR3 nucleotides: TGTGCCAGCAGCCCGCCAGCAGTAAAAGAGACCCAGTACTTC. This chain links TRBV5-5 with TRBJ2-5; D gene ambiguous. Trimming removed 4 bases from V and 3 bases from J, with 13 bases in between. CDR3 size: 14 residues. The germline V gene encodes CDR1 SGHKS and CDR2 YYEKEE (reference sequence). Full variable domain (missing parts from reference TRBV5-5 and TRBJ2-5): DAGVTQSPTHLIKTRGQQVTLRCSPISGHKSVSWYQQVLGQGPQFIFQYYEKEERGRGNFPDRFSARQFPNYSSELNVNALLLGDSALYLCASSPPAVKETQYFGPGTRLLVL.

Many counts were recorded for this clonotype. The chain uses TRBV6-5 and TRBJ1-5; D gene uncertain. Between the trimmed V and J ends, which lost 2 bases and 5 bases, there was a span of 13 bases. This CDR3 is built from 15 residues. The germline V gene has CDR1 MNHEY and CDR2 SVGAGI. CDR3 sequence (DNA): TGTGCCAGCAGTTACCGTCCGGGGAGGGATCAGCCCCAGCATTTT. It is translated as CASSYRPGRDQPQHF.

There are a few counts of this clonotype. The rearrangement joins TRBV20-1 to TRBJ2-7, with D tentatively TRBD1 or TRBD2 (6 bases each). The CDR3 spans 13 residues. Trimming pared 0 bases from V and 4 bases from J, leaving 10 bases between. Germline-derived CDR1 and CDR2 are DFQATT and SNEGSKA (reference sequence). CDR3 nucleotide sequence: TGCAGTGCTAGAGAGAGGGGGGATTACGAGCAGTACTTC. Residues: CSARERGDYEQYF.

This clonotype was detected a few times. The chain employs TRBV7-3 and TRBJ2-1, with 8 bases fitting TRBD2. The V segment lost 5 bases and the J segment 2 bases; nucleotides outside the gene matches: 14. The CDR3 length is 18 residues. Germline assignment: CDR1 SGHTA and CDR2 FQGTGA. Here the CDR3 DNA reads TGTGCCAGCAGCCTTCGGACAGAGCGGGAGAGTCCCTACAATGAGCAGTTCTTC. Protein sequence: CASSLRTERESPYNEQFF.

This clonotype was recorded many times. This chain links TRBV2 with TRBJ1-5, with TRBD1 as a possible D gene (5 bases). CDR1 SNHLY and CDR2 FYNNEI come from the germline V gene. The CDR3 loop spans 13 amino acids. V lost 1 base to trimming and J lost 7 bases, with 8 bases between them. The CDR3 region is CASSEEWGQPQHF. The CDR3 coding sequence is TGTGCCAGCAGTGAAGAGTGGGGGCAGCCCCAGCATTTT.

This clonotype came up a few times. The rearrangement joins TRBV20-1 to TRBJ1-2, with 9 bases matching TRBD1. CDR1 DFQATT and CDR2 SNEGSKA come from the germline V gene (reference sequence). There are 15 residues in the CDR3. Trimming took 5 bases from V and 6 from J; bases not matched to a gene: 13. Here the CDR3 reads CSAFYRDRDFNGYTF. The CDR3 nucleotides read TGCAGTGCTTTCTACCGGGACAGGGATTTCAATGGCTACACCTTC.

About this clonotype itself: With a much larger clone just one base away, this may be a read error. CDR3 nucleotide sequence: TGTGCCATCGGACAGGGGGGAACCGGGGAGCTGTTTTTT. Encoded protein: CAIGQGGTGELFF. The genes are TRBV7-3 and TRBJ2-2, with 10 positions matching TRBD1. Trimming at V came to 10 bases and at J to 5 bases, leaving 4 bases not matched to a gene. This CDR3 spans 13 amino acids. The germline V gene has CDR1 SGHTA and CDR2 FQGTGA.

This clonotype came up a few times. The chain links TRBV6-5 to TRBJ1-5; tentative D call: TRBD1 (5 bases). This CDR3 comprises 14 residues. Trimming took off 6 bases at V and 5 bases at J, with 14 bases between the two ends. In germline, CDR1 is MNHEY, CDR2 SVGAGI. CDR3 region: CASSRSQVHQPQHF. DNA for the CDR3: TGTGCCAGCAGCCGATCACAGGTACATCAGCCCCAGCATTTT.